This T cell receptor (beta chain) was captured in a study of cytomegalovirus exposure and HLA in healthy donors. Notes on the study in general: Later analysis placed DRB1 highest and HLA-C lowest in TCR association rates, which differed by HLA locus. Some V segments, TRBV6-2 and TRBV6-3 among them, were indistinguishable and were therefore excluded. For TCR beta chains, V- and J-gene trimming was later linked to a missense DCLRE1C variant. The authors reported that TCR beta sequences could predict HLA-A and HLA-B alleles. These predictions were accurate for most subjects in the first cohort.

The CDR3 runs to 13 residues. Germline V gives CDR1 SGHTA, CDR2 FQGNSA. V gave up 4 bases and J gave up 6 bases, with 13 bases separating them. The study ran its PCR with 60 Vbeta and 13 Jbeta primers. The repertoire was sequenced with immunoSEQ multiplex PCR; TCRdb's copy has only in-frame clones and lacks some. Of 150,000 or so clones in the sample, roughly 75% were seen once. On this clone itself: As yet, its antigen is unknown.

The specimen was PBMCs. The TCR comes from a woman in her thirties or forties in good health and CMV-seropositive. The chain couples TRBV7-2 to TRBJ2-7; weak D call: TRBD2 (5 bases). CDR3 coding DNA: TGTGCCAGCAGCTCGGACGTTCGGGGCGAGCAGTACTTC. Protein: CASSSDVRGEQYF.